Sequencing of this TCR beta chain was carried out in a study of cytomegalovirus exposure and HLA in healthy donors. At the level of the study: An earlier analysis found some 100 million unique TCR beta sequences from approximately 200 million T cells. Study-wide points: Data from an earlier analysis indicated that most TCR beta V segments were productive either about 87% or about 30% of the time. Cytomegalovirus association was assigned to around 150 TCR beta chains. Reportedly, HLA-A and HLA-B alleles of most subjects were accurately predicted from TCR beta.

A remark on this clone: What it binds is unknown.

The germline gives CDR1 LNHDA, CDR2 SQIVND (reference sequence). The CDR3 has 14 amino acids. The junction had 1 base not matched to a gene; V was cut back by 3 bases and J by 2 bases. With 60 Vbeta and 13 Jbeta primers, the PCR was carried out. Here immunoSEQ multiplex PCR was the method, and the copy in TCRdb shows in-frame clones only, minus some. Of over 100,000 clones detected, more than 60% appear once; the ten largest clones hold approximately 2.1%. The sequence was obtained from a woman between 40 and 50 years old in good health and CMV-seropositive. The rearrangement links TRBV19 to TRBJ2-3, with 8 bases fitting TRBD2. The sequencing sample was made of PBMCs. The CDR3 loop is CASSIGRDTDTQYF. CDR3 DNA sequence: TGTGCCAGTAGTATCGGGAGGGACACAGATACGCAGTATTTT. Drawing the rest from reference TRBV19 and TRBJ2-3, the complete variable domain is DGGITQSPKYLFRKEGQNVTLSCEQNLNHDAMYWYRQDPGQGLRLIYYSQIVNDFQKGDIAEGYSVSREKKESFPLTVTSAQKNPTAFYLCASSIGRDTDTQYFGPGTRLTVL.